Listed below are T cell receptor beta chains from one sample, sequenced in a study of blood T cell repertoires in COVID-19. Assay used: immunoSEQ multiplex PCR; TCRdb lists only in-frame clones, some missing. The sample contains about 280,000 clones, over 85% of which appear only once. Sequences were obtained from peripheral blood. These receptors originate from a woman younger than 45 with COVID-19, enrolled during active disease. The CDR3 runs from the conserved cysteine through the conserved F or W. The order of the fields is V gene, D gene, clone size, J gene, CDR3 length, CDR3 DNA, CDR3 protein. The D gene is left open where the match is weak. Not all rows give a size; the values are once, few, many and, for expanded clones, a class.

>TRBV6-2/TRBV6-3|TRBD1|.|TRBJ1-2|16
TGTGCCAGCAGTTCCGTGGACAGGGGATTTGACTATGGCTACACCTTC
CASSSVDRGFDYGYTF
>TRBV19|TRBD1|.|TRBJ1-1|17
TGTGCCAGTAGTTGGGACAGGGCGAAAAGCGTGAACACTGAAGCTTTCTTT
CASSWDRAKSVNTEAFF
>TRBV12-3/TRBV12-4|.|.|TRBJ2-2|12
TGTGCCAGCAGTTTACGTCCCGGGGAGCTGTTTTTT
CASSLRPGELFF
>TRBV27|.|.|TRBJ2-1|12
TGTGCCAGCAGAAAACAGGGCAATGAGCAGTTCTTC
CASRKQGNEQFF
>TRBV19|TRBD1|.|TRBJ2-3|15
TGTGCCAGTAGTATGATGACAGGGGGTACGGATACGCAGTATTTT
CASSMMTGGTDTQYF
>TRBV6-8|.|.|TRBJ1-3|15
TGTGCCAGCAGTTACTGGGCAGCCTCTGGAAACACCATATATTTT
CASSYWAASGNTIYF
>TRBV3-1/TRBV3-2|.|.|TRBJ2-6|16
TGTGCCAGCAGCGCCCCCACAGTCTCTGGGGCCAACGTCCTGACTTTC
CASSAPTVSGANVLTF
>TRBV4-1|TRBD1|.|TRBJ2-5|14
TGCGCCAGCAGCCCAACAGGGGAGCGAGAGACCCAGTACTTC
CASSPTGERETQYF
>TRBV27|.|.|TRBJ1-4|18
TGTGCCAGCAGTAGAAGGGAGGTGGTTTTAGCGGCTAATGAAAAACTGTTTTTT
CASSRREVVLAANEKLFF
>TRBV7-2|TRBD1|.|TRBJ1-4|15
TGTGCCAGCAGCTTAGACTACAGGGGGAGGGAAAAACTGTTTTTT
CASSLDYRGREKLFF
>TRBV11-2|TRBD2|.|TRBJ2-1|15
TGTGCCAGCAGCTTAGTTCTAGCGGGGCAGGATGAGCAGTTCTTC
CASSLVLAGQDEQFF
>TRBV5-1|TRBD1|few|TRBJ2-7|15
TGCGCCAGCAGCTTGGTTGCAGGGGGCGAGTACGAGCAGTACTTC
CASSLVAGGEYEQYF
>TRBV7-2|.|.|TRBJ2-7|13
TGTGCCAGCAGTCCCGACAGATCCTACGAGCAGTACTTC
CASSPDRSYEQYF
>TRBV3-1/TRBV3-2|TRBD2|.|TRBJ2-5|17
TGTGCCAGCAGCCGGAGGGGACTAGCGGGTTTCCAAGAGACCCAGTACTTC
CASSRRGLAGFQETQYF
>TRBV7-6|.|.|TRBJ1-1|13
TGTGCCAGCAGCTCCAGGGATAACACTGAAGCTTTCTTT
CASSSRDNTEAFF
>TRBV27|.|once|TRBJ1-2|13
TGTGCCAGCAGTCTCCAGGGCACCTATGGCTACACCTTC
CASSLQGTYGYTF
>TRBV7-9|.|.|TRBJ2-7|15
TGTGCCAGCAGCTTATCTGGGGCAGATGCCTACGAGCAGTACTTC
CASSLSGADAYEQYF
>TRBV10-1|TRBD2|.|TRBJ2-3|18
TGCGCCAGCAGTGAGATCCTCTGGGTAGCGGGGCGCACAGATACGCAGTATTTT
CASSEILWVAGRTDTQYF
>TRBV7-9|TRBD1|.|TRBJ1-4|15
TGTGCCAGCAGCTGGCAAGGGACAGGGCGGGAAAAACTGTTTTTT
CASSWQGTGREKLFF
>TRBV5-1|.|once|TRBJ2-2|14
TGCGCCAGCAGCCTACAGGGTTTAGCCGGGGAGCTGTTTTTT
CASSLQGLAGELFF
>TRBV2|TRBD1|few|TRBJ1-1|13
TGTGCCACACAGGGGGTAACGAACACTGAAGCTTTCTTT
CATQGVTNTEAFF
>TRBV10-1|TRBD2|.|TRBJ2-7|14
TGCGCCAGCAGTGGAGGCGGGGGGGCCGACGAGCAGTACTTC
CASSGGGGADEQYF
>TRBV6-1|.|.|TRBJ1-5|16
TGTGCCAGCAGTGATGGGATGGGGGCCAGCAATCAGCCCCAGCATTTT
CASSDGMGASNQPQHF
>TRBV11-2|TRBD2|.|TRBJ2-5|17
TGTGCCAGCAGCTTATTGGCTAGCGGGGGAGCTCAAGAGACCCAGTACTTC
CASSLLASGGAQETQYF
>TRBV27|.|.|TRBJ1-2|14
TGTGCCAGCACAACCCGAGGGGGGGGCTATGGCTACACCTTC
CASTTRGGGYGYTF
>TRBV7-2|.|.|TRBJ1-5|17
TGTGCCAGCAGCTTACCACAGGGTCAGGTACTGAATCAGCCCCAGCATTTT
CASSLPQGQVLNQPQHF
>TRBV3-1/TRBV3-2|.|.|TRBJ1-2|14
TGTGCCAGCAGCCATTGGGCGCAGATATATGGCTACACCTTC
CASSHWAQIYGYTF
>TRBV5-4|.|.|TRBJ2-7|13
TGTGCCAGCAGCCGGGACTCAGAGGGGGAGCAGTACTTC
CASSRDSEGEQYF
>TRBV10-3|.|few|TRBJ1-2|11
TGTGCCATCAGCCCGGGTGGTGGCTACACCTTC
CAISPGGGYTF
>TRBV10-2|.|once|TRBJ2-7|14
TGCGCCAGCAGTGAACGGGGTCTGACTCTGCAGCAGTACTTC
CASSERGLTLQQYF
>TRBV6-5|TRBD1|.|TRBJ2-7|15
TGTGCCAGCAGCTTCCTAACAGGACAGGCAGGCGAGCAGTACTTC
CASSFLTGQAGEQYF
>TRBV28|.|.|TRBJ1-2|12
TGTGCCAGCAGTTTACTCAGGGATGGCTACACCTTC
CASSLLRDGYTF
>TRBV6-5|.|.|TRBJ1-2|13
TGTGCCAGCAGTAATTCTCTGTCCTATGGCTACACCTTC
CASSNSLSYGYTF
>TRBV6-5|.|.|TRBJ1-5|13
TGTGCCAGCACCCGGGGAATTTATCAGCCCCAGCATTTT
CASTRGIYQPQHF
>TRBV3-1/TRBV3-2|TRBD2|.|TRBJ2-1|15
TGTGCCAGCAGCCAATTGATAAGTTCGGGGGGTGAGCAGTTCTTC
CASSQLISSGGEQFF
>TRBV3-1/TRBV3-2|TRBD1|few|TRBJ2-7|12
TGTGCCAGCATCGGGACAGGTTACGAGCAGTACTTC
CASIGTGYEQYF
>TRBV18|TRBD1|.|TRBJ1-1|15
TGTGCCAGCTCACTTACAGGGGGGTCGCGCACTGAAGCTTTCTTT
CASSLTGGSRTEAFF
>TRBV11-3|TRBD2|.|TRBJ2-2|16
TGTGCCAGCAGCCCACGGACTAGCGAGGTTCCCGGGGAGCTGTTTTTT
CASSPRTSEVPGELFF
>TRBV28|.|once|TRBJ2-7|14
TGTGCCAGCAGTTCATATCAGGGGAGCTACGAGCAGTACTTC
CASSSYQGSYEQYF
>TRBV29-1|.|.|TRBJ2-1|12
TGCAGCGGGTTTATAATGACTAGTACGCAGTTCTTC
CSGFIMTSTQFF
>TRBV4-1|TRBD1|.|TRBJ1-2|13
TGCGCCAGCAGCCCCGGGACAGGGAATGGCTACACCTTC
CASSPGTGNGYTF